Listed here is a single T cell receptor (beta chain). Its specificity is not known. Here immunoSEQ multiplex PCR was the method, and the copy in TCRdb shows in-frame clones only, minus some. Of 130,000 or so clones listed, about 93% are singletons. This specimen belongs to a study of T cell responses to AZD1222 COVID-19 vaccine. Study as a whole: Some second doses came at about 4 weeks and others at about 12 weeks; these were pooled.

The germline V gene has CDR1 SNHLY and CDR2 FYNNEI. The CDR3 is 13 amino acids. Trimming took off 4 bases at V and 1 base at J, with 7 bases between the two ends. The study's findings and limits: Spike was spanned by vaccine-associated CD4 TCRs, which were dominant at 160-218 and 743-854. Once two AZD1222 doses were given, Spike-specific TCR breadth and depth went up.

The chain employs TRBV2 and TRBJ1-1; D gene unclear. The sequence derives from an adult in good health. The sample consisted of peripheral blood, taken on day 0 of AZD1222 vaccination. The CDR3 nucleotides read TGTGCCAGCAGTGCTCAGAAGAACACTGAAGCTTTCTTT. As protein: CASSAQKNTEAFF.